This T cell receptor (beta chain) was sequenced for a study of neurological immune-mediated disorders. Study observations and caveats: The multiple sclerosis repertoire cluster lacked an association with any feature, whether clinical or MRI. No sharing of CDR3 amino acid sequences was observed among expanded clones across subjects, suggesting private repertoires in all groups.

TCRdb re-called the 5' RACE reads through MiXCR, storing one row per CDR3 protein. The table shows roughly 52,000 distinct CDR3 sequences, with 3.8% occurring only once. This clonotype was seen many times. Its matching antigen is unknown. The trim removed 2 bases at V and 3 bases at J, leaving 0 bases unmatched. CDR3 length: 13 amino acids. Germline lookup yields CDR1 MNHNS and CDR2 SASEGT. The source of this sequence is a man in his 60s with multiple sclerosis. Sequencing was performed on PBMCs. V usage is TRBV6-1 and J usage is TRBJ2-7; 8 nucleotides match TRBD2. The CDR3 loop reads CASSERGGYEQYF. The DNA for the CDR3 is TGTGCCAGCAGTGAACGGGGGGGCTACGAGCAGTACTTC.